Below are 14 T cell receptor beta chains sequenced from a single sample in a study of blood T cells in healthy people across ages. For the second PCR, which ran for about 7 to 11 cycles, a sample-barcoded 5' primer and a J-beta primer mix were used. Via MiXCR, TCRdb re-called the 5' RACE reads, giving one row per CDR3 protein. The data show around 650,000 distinct CDR3 sequences, about 43% seen once. Sequencing was done on a sample of blood. The receptors were sampled from an elderly man in good health.

This clonotype was seen more than once but under ten times. The rearrangement uses TRBV6-1 and TRBJ2-1, with 7 bases that match TRBD1. Germline loops: CDR1 MNHNS, CDR2 SASEGT. The CDR3 consists of 15 residues. With 8 bases clipped from V and 8 bases from J, the junction kept 15 bases outside the gene matches. The CDR3 loop reads CASRLGTARGDEQFF. The CDR3 coding sequence is TGTGCCAGCCGCCTCGGGACAGCCCGCGGCGATGAGCAGTTCTTC.

The chain has TRBV7-2 and TRBJ2-1; D is perhaps TRBD2 (6 bases). TRBJ2-7 matches the DNA end more closely, so the J call is doubtful. The CDR3 covers 15 residues. Germline V gene lookup returns CDR1 SGHTA and CDR2 FQGNSA. CDR3 DNA: TGTGCCAGCAGCTCCGGGACTCCTTACTACAATGAGCAGTACTTC. It is translated as CASSSGTPYYNEQYF.

This clonotype came up a few times. This chain uses TRBV10-3 with TRBJ2-7; a weak D match, TRBD1 (6 bases). In germline, CDR1 is ENHRY, CDR2 SYGVKD. V was clipped by 2 bases and J by 0 bases, with 14 bases between them. The CDR3 contains 16 residues. CDR3 nucleotides: TGTGCCATCAGTGAGGCCGGGACATCCCACTCCTACGAGCAGTACTTC. This translates into CAISEAGTSHSYEQYF.

The sample holds many counts of this clonotype. V usage is TRBV29-1 and J usage is TRBJ2-4; no definite D call. Germline V gives CDR1 SQVTM, CDR2 ANQGSEA. The V gene lost 1 base and the J gene lost 9 bases, with 13 bases spanning the gap. The CDR3 extends over 13 amino acids. The CDR3 is CSVEGPPPGIQYF. As DNA, the CDR3 is TGCAGCGTTGAAGGCCCGCCCCCGGGCATTCAGTACTTC.

This chain joins TRBV6-2 or TRBV6-3 and TRBJ1-5, with a tentative D call TRBD1 (5 bases). V lost 6 bases to trimming and J lost 2 bases, with 17 bases between them. This CDR3 is built from 16 residues. CDR1 and CDR2 (germline): MNHEY, SVGEGT. CDR3 coding DNA: TGTGCCAGCAGCGCGGGGCACCCTTTGGGCAATCAGCCCCAGCATTTT. This translates into CASSAGHPLGNQPQHF.

This chain joins TRBV7-9 and TRBJ2-6; 7 bases map to TRBD1. V gave up 5 bases and J gave up 0 bases; unmatched junction bases: 4. In germline, CDR1 is SEHNR, CDR2 FQNEAQ (reference sequence). This CDR3 is 16 amino acids long. The CDR3 sequence is CASSHGTASGANVLTF. CDR3 nucleotides: TGTGCCAGCAGCCACGGGACAGCCTCTGGGGCCAACGTCCTGACTTTC.

This clonotype was seen more than once but under ten times. The chain joins TRBV6-2 or TRBV6-3 to TRBJ2-7, with D possibly being TRBD2 (5 bases). V lost 8 bases and J lost 3, with 17 bases in between. This CDR3 comprises 14 residues. Germline CDR1 MNHEY, CDR2 SVGEGT. The CDR3 DNA is TGTGCCAGCGGCTACACCCTCCGGGGCTACGAGCAGTACTTC. Translated, it gives CASGYTLRGYEQYF.

V gene TRBV30 combines with J gene TRBJ2-7; 7 bases fit TRBD2. The trim removed 1 base at V and 2 bases at J, leaving 14 bases unmatched. This CDR3 is 17 amino acids long. Germline V gene data show CDR1 as GTSNPN and CDR2 as SVGIG (reference sequence). As DNA, the CDR3 is TGTGCCTGGAGTGCGGGAGGCGGAGGTTCCGGCACCTACGAGCAGTACTTC. The encoded protein is CAWSAGGGGSGTYEQYF.

The V call is TRBV5-6, the J call TRBJ2-5; 9 bases align to TRBD1. Germline CDR1 reads SGHDT; CDR2 reads YYEEEE. With V trimmed by 2 bases and J by 11 bases, 16 bases remained unmatched. The CDR3 covers 16 residues. The CDR3 bases are TGTGCCAGCAGCTTTTTTGGGACAGGGTTTGGTAATGAGCAGTACTTC. It yields the protein CASSFFGTGFGNEQYF.

This clonotype was detected a few times. The chain is built from TRBV12-3 or TRBV12-4 and TRBJ2-1, with a possible D match to TRBD2 (6 bases). This CDR3 is built from 13 residues. V gave up 5 bases and J gave up 5 bases, with 10 bases separating them. The CDR3 coding sequence is TGTGCCAGCAGTGGACTACAAGACAATGAGCAGTTCTTC. It yields the protein CASSGLQDNEQFF.

This clonotype turned up a few times. The rearrangement links TRBV4-2 to TRBJ2-3; a possible D gene is TRBD2 (6 bases). Germline V gives CDR1 LGHNA, CDR2 YNFKEQ. Trimming pared 5 bases from V and 9 bases from J, leaving 24 bases between. The CDR3 length is 16 residues. For the CDR3, the DNA is TGTGCCAGCAGCGTAGATAGTAGCGGAGCCAGATCCACGCAGTATTTT. This codes for CASSVDSSGARSTQYF.

About this clonotype itself: A clone one base away is much larger, so this may be a read error. V and J are TRBV7-2 and TRBJ1-2; a possible D gene is TRBD1 (6 bases). V was clipped by 0 bases and J by 8 bases, with 16 bases between them. The CDR3 totals 15 residues. Per the germline V gene, CDR1 is SGHTA and CDR2 is FQGNSA. In DNA form, the CDR3 reads TGTGCCAGCAGCTTAGCTGCGGGGGCGGCGAAGGGCTACACCTTC. It specifies CASSLAAGAAKGYTF.

The V call is TRBV5-5, the J call TRBJ2-7; 7 bases agree with TRBD1. The V segment lost 4 bases and the J segment 7 bases; nucleotides outside the gene matches: 17. Germline lookup yields CDR1 SGHKS and CDR2 YYEKEE (reference sequence). This CDR3 contains 16 residues. DNA for the CDR3: TGTGCCAGCAGCGCCCGACAGGGCCCCTACTACAATGAGCAGTACTTC. Its protein product is CASSARQGPYYNEQYF.

V is TRBV27 and J is TRBJ2-1; 8 bases align to TRBD1. V lost 3 bases, J lost 6 bases, and 7 bases stayed unmatched. This CDR3 spans 15 amino acids. CDR1 and CDR2 from the germline V gene are MNHEY and SMNVEV (reference sequence). CDR3 nucleotide sequence: TGTGCCAGCAGTTTCCGGACAGGGAGTCGCAATGAGCAGTTCTTC. Translation: CASSFRTGSRNEQFF.